Shown below are 32 T cell receptor beta chains from a single sample sequenced in a study of cytomegalovirus exposure and HLA in healthy donors. Using immunoSEQ multiplex PCR, the repertoire was profiled, and TCRdb retains in-frame clones only, with some absent. The sample yields fewer than 200,000 clones, 75% to 90% seen once. The sequencing input was PBMCs. The receptors here all came from a man aged 18 to 29 in good health and CMV-seropositive.

This clone has only one observation. The chain is built from TRBV4-1 and TRBJ2-1; 9 positions agree with TRBD1. Germline V CDR1 and CDR2: MGHRA, YSYEKL. With 0 bases clipped from V and 1 base from J, the junction kept 1 base outside the gene matches. The CDR3 runs 16 residues. CDR3 sequence: CASSQDGTGSYNEQFF. DNA of the CDR3: TGCGCCAGCAGCCAAGATGGGACAGGGTCCTACAATGAGCAGTTCTTC.

The chain uses TRBV7-9 and TRBJ1-6; weak D call: TRBD1 (6 bases). The CDR3 contains 15 residues. Germline loops: CDR1 SEHNR, CDR2 FQNEAQ (reference sequence). V lost 1 base and J 10 bases, leaving 14 bases between the germline ends. The CDR3 DNA is TGTGCCAGCAGCTTAGAAGGACAGACTCGGTCACCCCTCCACTTT. Translation: CASSLEGQTRSPLHF.

This chain joins TRBV28 and TRBJ1-2; D may be TRBD1 (6 bases). The CDR3 runs 19 residues. Germline CDR1 MDHEN, CDR2 SYDVKM. The germline V and J ends were trimmed by 4 bases and 3 bases, with 27 bases remaining between them. In DNA form, the CDR3 reads TGTGCCAGCAGTTCCGCCAGTGCAGGGTCGGTTGCAGGGGACTATGGCTACACCTTC. Its translation is CASSSASAGSVAGDYGYTF.

This chain uses TRBV5-4 with TRBJ1-1; D perhaps matches TRBD1 (5 bases). The CDR3 loop spans 12 amino acids. Germline values: CDR1 SGHNT, CDR2 YYREEE (reference sequence). Trimming cost V 2 bases and J 3 bases, with 5 bases left between them. The CDR3 reads CASSLGDTEAFF. The CDR3 bases are TGTGCCAGCAGCTTAGGGGACACTGAAGCTTTCTTT.

The chain is built from TRBV28 and TRBJ1-3; D unresolved. Germline V gene lookup returns CDR1 MDHEN and CDR2 SYDVKM. This CDR3 is built from 12 residues. V shed 7 bases and J shed 3 bases, with 7 bases lying between them. DNA for the CDR3: TGTGCCAGCATCGGTTATGGAAACACCATATATTTT. This sequence encodes CASIGYGNTIYF.

This chain connects TRBV4-2 to TRBJ2-5; 8 bases line up with TRBD2. J was trimmed by 3 bases and V by 3 bases; bases with no gene match: 9. The CDR3 extends over 16 amino acids. The germline V gene encodes CDR1 LGHNA and CDR2 YNFKEQ. CDR3 nucleotides: TGTGCCAGCAGCCAGGGTGAAGCGGGAGTGGAAGAGACCCAGTACTTC. It is translated as CASSQGEAGVEETQYF.

This chain uses TRBV28 with TRBJ2-7; D perhaps matches TRBD1 (6 bases). This CDR3 is built from 15 residues. Germline CDR1 and CDR2: MDHEN and SYDVKM. V shed 6 bases and J shed 0 bases, with 15 bases lying between them. DNA for the CDR3: TGTGCCAGCAGCCATGACAGGATGAGCTCCTACGAGCAGTACTTC. Translation: CASSHDRMSSYEQYF.

This clone was detected only once. The chain uses TRBV5-4 and TRBJ1-2, with D possibly TRBD1 on 6 matching bases. The V and J ends lost 4 bases and 8 bases respectively, with 21 bases between them. The germline V gene encodes CDR1 SGHNT and CDR2 YYREEE (reference sequence). This CDR3 comprises 15 residues. The CDR3 region is CASSPRLQGGTGYTF. CDR3 in DNA: TGTGCCAGCAGCCCAAGGCTCCAAGGGGGAACCGGCTACACCTTC.

Comments on this clone: A single base separates this from a much larger clone, so it may be a read error. Other DNA variants within this sample encode the same CDR3. The chain combines TRBV6-5 with TRBJ1-5; 11 bases fit TRBD1. V dropped 2 bases and J dropped 7; count of bases not matched to a gene: 1. Germline-derived CDR1 and CDR2 are MNHEY and SVGAGI. CDR3 length equals 14 residues. This CDR3 is CASSYGTGGQPQHF. The CDR3 nucleotides are TGTGCCAGCAGTTACGGGACAGGGGGACAGCCCCAGCATTTT.

V gene TRBV5-1 combines with J gene TRBJ1-1; D gene ambiguous. Trimming cost V 1 base and J 0 bases, with 10 bases left between them. The CDR3 consists of 15 residues. Germline assignment: CDR1 SGHRS and CDR2 YFSETQ. CDR3 sequence reads: CASSLQWAMNTEAFF. The CDR3 nucleotides read TGCGCCAGCAGCTTGCAGTGGGCCATGAACACTGAAGCTTTCTTT.

The chain couples TRBV27 to TRBJ2-5; 7 bases are shared with TRBD1. Unmatched junction bases numbered 19, after V lost 5 bases and J lost 7 bases. CDR3 length equals 17 residues. CDR1 is MNHEY, CDR2 SMNVEV, per germline (reference sequence). The DNA of the CDR3 is TGTGCCAGCAGTCCGACAGGGCTGGGACCCCCCCTCGGGACCCAGTACTTC. It translates to CASSPTGLGPPLGTQYF.

The rearrangement joins TRBV11-1 to TRBJ2-7; 10 nucleotides match TRBD1. The CDR3 has 14 amino acids. CDR1 is SGHAT and CDR2 is FQDESV in the germline V gene (reference sequence). V shed 5 bases, J shed 5 bases, and the junction held 6 bases outside the gene matches. The CDR3 spells CASSHGTGEDEQYF. For the CDR3, the DNA is TGTGCCAGCAGCCACGGGACAGGGGAGGACGAGCAGTACTTC.

This chain links TRBV9 with TRBJ2-2; no clear D gene. Germline values: CDR1 SGDLS, CDR2 YYNGEE. V lost 0 bases and J lost 6, with 12 bases in between. The CDR3 extends over 15 amino acids. As DNA, the CDR3 is TGTGCCAGCAGCGTAGCTTCCACCCGGGCCGGGGAGCTGTTTTTT. Its translation is CASSVASTRAGELFF.

The chain combines TRBV5-1 with TRBJ1-2; perhaps TRBD1 as D (6 bases). Deletions cut 3 bases from V and 0 bases from J, with 12 bases between. The CDR3 is made up of 15 amino acids. Germline V gene lookup returns CDR1 SGHRS and CDR2 YFSETQ. CDR3 in DNA: TGCGCCAGCAGCTACGGAACAGGGCCTAACTATGGCTACACCTTC. Amino acid sequence: CASSYGTGPNYGYTF.

The chain is built from TRBV19 and TRBJ2-7; 10 positions match TRBD2. Unmatched junction bases numbered 8, after V lost 5 bases and J lost 4 bases. In germline, CDR1 is LNHDA, CDR2 SQIVND (reference sequence). This CDR3 region has 15 residues. In DNA form, the CDR3 reads TGTGCCAGTAGTCGCACTAGCGGGAAGGAGTACGAGCAGTACTTC. Translation: CASSRTSGKEYEQYF.

This clone was counted between two and nine times. V gene TRBV4-1 combines with J gene TRBJ2-7; 11 bases fit TRBD2. V shed 0 bases and J 0 bases; nucleotides not matched to a gene: 10. CDR1 MGHRA and CDR2 YSYEKL come from the germline V gene. The CDR3 is 19 residues long. The chain's CDR3 is CASSQDQIQTSGVSYEQYF. The CDR3 DNA is TGCGCCAGCAGCCAAGATCAAATCCAGACTAGCGGGGTCTCCTACGAGCAGTACTTC.

The chain links TRBV4-2 to TRBJ2-1, with D unresolved. Germline CDR1 reads LGHNA; CDR2 reads YNFKEQ. The V end lost 0 bases, the J end lost 5 bases, and 5 bases lay between the germline ends. CDR3 length: 13 amino acids. The DNA for the CDR3 is TGTGCCAGCAGCCAAGATGGGCACAATGAGCAGTTCTTC. Its protein is CASSQDGHNEQFF.

V is TRBV4-1 and J is TRBJ1-1; 7 bases agree with TRBD1. This CDR3 region has 16 residues. Looked up from germline, CDR1 is MGHRA and CDR2 is YSYEKL. J gave up 0 bases and V 3 bases, and 7 bases lay outside the gene matches. The CDR3 region is CASSHYRGELNTEAFF. The CDR3 nucleotides read TGCGCCAGCAGCCACTACAGGGGAGAGTTGAACACTGAAGCTTTCTTT.

This chain uses TRBV1 with TRBJ2-3; TRBD2, the D gene given by the table, was not confirmed from the DNA. TRBV1 is recorded as a pseudogene. This CDR3 spans 16 amino acids. For the CDR3, the DNA is TGCACCAGCAGCCAAGCTGGACTAGCGGTCACAGATACGCAGTATTTT. Translated, it gives CTSSQAGLAVTDTQYF.

The chain joins TRBV28 to TRBJ2-5; D remains unclear. Looked up from germline, CDR1 is MDHEN and CDR2 is SYDVKM. V was pared by 5 bases and J by 11 bases, with 12 bases between. This CDR3 comprises 11 residues. CDR3 sequence reads: CASSLSGSQYF. The CDR3 DNA sequence: TGTGCCAGCAGTCTCAGTGGCTCTCAGTACTTC.

V gene TRBV30 combines with J gene TRBJ2-1; TRBD2 aligns across 8 bases. J gave up 8 bases and V 0 bases, and 18 bases lay outside the gene matches. The CDR3 runs 18 residues. Germline lookup yields CDR1 GTSNPN and CDR2 SVGIG (reference sequence). This CDR3 reads CAWSVTSLRAGGGDEQFF. The DNA of the CDR3 is TGTGCCTGGAGTGTCACAAGCCTCAGGGCGGGAGGCGGGGATGAGCAGTTCTTC.

The rearrangement uses TRBV12-5 and TRBJ2-3; 11 bases are shared with TRBD2. This CDR3 spans 15 amino acids. The junction had 6 bases not matched to a gene; V was cut back by 7 bases and J by 3 bases. Per germline, CDR1 LGHNT and CDR2 FRNRAP. The CDR3 coding sequence is TGTGCTAGTGCCTTAGCGGGGGGGCTGACAGATACGCAGTATTTT. This codes for CASALAGGLTDTQYF.

This clone has only one observation. The chain carries TRBV9 and TRBJ1-1; 9 positions agree with TRBD1. The trim removed 0 bases at V and 11 bases at J, leaving 5 bases unmatched. The length of the CDR3 is 13 residues. Germline V lookup: CDR1 SGDLS, CDR2 YYNGEE. In nucleotides, the CDR3 is TGTGCCAGCAGCGTAGGAACAGGGGGCTTCGCTTTCTTT. It specifies CASSVGTGGFAFF.

This clone was found once. This chain links TRBV13 with TRBJ2-7, with 8 bases lining up with TRBD2. The CDR3 contains 16 residues. CDR1 is PRHDT, CDR2 FYEKMQ, per germline (reference sequence). J gave up 3 bases and V 5 bases, and 12 bases lay outside the gene matches. CDR3 coding DNA: TGTGCCAGCAGCGTGGGACTAGGTAGCCCCAACTACGAGCAGTACTTC. Translated: CASSVGLGSPNYEQYF.

V and J are TRBV4-1 and TRBJ1-1; D ambiguous. V was clipped by 2 bases and J by 3 bases, with 13 bases between them. Looked up from germline, CDR1 is MGHRA and CDR2 is YSYEKL. This CDR3 has 15 amino acids. The CDR3 DNA follows: TGCGCCAGCAGCCAACAACGTGCGATGGACACTGAAGCTTTCTTT. Translated, it gives CASSQQRAMDTEAFF.

This rearrangement joins TRBV11-2 to TRBJ2-1, with TRBD2 matching 11 bases. CDR3 length: 16 amino acids. In germline, CDR1 is SGHAT, CDR2 FQNNGV. V was pared by 5 bases and J by 9 bases, with 12 bases of the junction left unmatched. The chain's CDR3 is CASSLLAGGLKGEQFF. The CDR3 DNA is TGTGCCAGCAGCCTCTTAGCGGGGGGGCTCAAGGGTGAGCAGTTCTTC. Complete variable domain (other parts from reference TRBV11-2 and TRBJ2-1): EAGVAQSPRYKIIEKRQSVAFWCNPISGHATLYWYQQILGQGPKLLIQFQNNGVVDDSQLPKDRFSAERLKGVDSTLKIQPAKLEDSAVYLCASSLLAGGLKGEQFFGPGTRLTVL.

This clone was detected only a few times. The chain couples TRBV30 to TRBJ1-3, with a possible D match to TRBD1 (5 bases). The germline V and J ends were trimmed by 0 bases and 2 bases, with 17 bases remaining between them. This CDR3 is 17 amino acids long. CDR1 GTSNPN and CDR2 SVGIG come from the germline V gene (reference sequence). CDR3 sequence: CAWSVREGKVTGNTIYF. CDR3 sequence (DNA): TGTGCCTGGAGTGTACGGGAGGGGAAAGTTACTGGAAACACCATATATTTT.

This clone was detected many times. This same CDR3 is encoded by further DNA sequences in the sample. This chain joins TRBV11-2 and TRBJ1-1; TRBD1 is a possible D gene (6 bases). Germline lookup yields CDR1 SGHAT and CDR2 FQNNGV. Trimming removed 4 bases at V and 1 base at J, with 7 bases between. The CDR3 loop spans 13 amino acids. The CDR3 nucleotides read TGTGCCAGCAGCTCGGACAGGAACACTGAAGCTTTCTTT. It translates to CASSSDRNTEAFF.

The V call is TRBV9, the J call TRBJ2-1, with 8 bases that match TRBD2. The CDR3 is 13 amino acids. V gave up 5 bases and J gave up 7 bases; unmatched junction bases: 5. The germline V gene has CDR1 SGDLS and CDR2 YYNGEE. CDR3 in amino acids: CASRGLETNEQFF. CDR3 sequence (DNA): TGTGCCAGCAGGGGACTAGAGACGAATGAGCAGTTCTTC.

This chain connects TRBV28 to TRBJ2-3; 7 bases map to TRBD2. Germline CDR1 MDHEN, CDR2 SYDVKM. The CDR3 spans 13 residues. With V trimmed by 5 bases and J by 6 bases, 5 bases remained unmatched. For the CDR3, the DNA is TGTGCCAGCAGTGCGGGAGTTGGTGATACGCAGTATTTT. Protein sequence: CASSAGVGDTQYF. The entire variable domain, with the rest obtained from reference TRBV28 and TRBJ2-3, is as follows: DVKVTQSSRYLVKRTGEKVFLECVQDMDHENMFWYRQDPGLGLRLIYFSYDVKMKEKGDIPEGYSVSREKKERFSLILESASTNQTSMYLCASSAGVGDTQYFGPGTRLTVL.

This chain uses TRBV5-1 with TRBJ2-1; the match to TRBD2 covers 9 bases. Germline loops: CDR1 SGHRS, CDR2 YFSETQ. After removal of 7 bases from V and 8 bases from J, the junction contained 13 bases not matched to a gene. CDR3 size: 15 residues. CDR3 region: CASGRREGRTDEQFF. In DNA, the CDR3 is TGCGCCAGCGGTAGGCGGGAGGGCCGGACCGATGAGCAGTTCTTC.

This sequence joins TRBV5-6 and TRBJ2-2; D ambiguous. Trimming shortened V by 0 bases and J by 5 bases, and 17 bases separated the two germline ends. Germline-derived CDR1 and CDR2 are SGHDT and YYEEEE. The CDR3 spans 17 residues. The chain's CDR3 is CASSLVGYLDRTGELFF. The CDR3, as DNA: TGTGCCAGCAGCTTGGTTGGCTATCTAGATCGAACCGGGGAGCTGTTTTTT.